What follows are 6 T cell receptor beta chains derived from one specimen sequenced in a study of radiotherapy plus CTLA-4 blockade in lung cancer. Data came from immunoSEQ multiplex PCR; TCRdb stores just in-frame clones and leaves some out. Found here are 55,000 to 65,000 clones, roughly 76% of them singletons; the top ten hold approximately 2.8%. Material: peripheral blood, obtained from a patient treated with radiotherapy plus ipilimumab. The receptors shown here come from a human donor with non-small cell lung cancer who had a complete response to radiotherapy plus ipilimumab.

The genes are TRBV10-1 and TRBJ2-5, with D perhaps TRBD2 (6 bases). The CDR3 is 15 amino acids. Germline CDR1 reads WNHNN; CDR2 reads SYGVQD (reference sequence). V dropped 0 bases and J dropped 5 bases, with 13 bases sitting between them. Here the CDR3 reads CASSESEGGRETQYF. CDR3 DNA: TGCGCCAGCAGTGAGTCCGAGGGAGGCCGGGAGACCCAGTACTTC.

The chain is built from TRBV18 and TRBJ1-2; 8 bases match TRBD1. CDR1 and CDR2 (germline): KGHSH, LQKENI. This CDR3 has 13 residues. V was clipped by 3 bases and J by 3 bases; unmatched bases: 0. CDR3 sequence: CASSPGQDYGYTF. CDR3 nucleotides: TGTGCCAGCTCACCGGGACAGGACTATGGCTACACCTTC.

The chain combines TRBV7-2 with TRBJ2-1, with D perhaps TRBD1 (6 bases). The ends were cut back, 2 bases at V and 1 base at J, with 12 bases in the middle. From germline, CDR1 is SGHTA and CDR2 FQGNSA. The CDR3 covers 16 residues. CDR3: CASSLTTGLSYNEQFF. CDR3 sequence (DNA): TGTGCCAGCAGCTTAACCACAGGGTTGTCCTACAATGAGCAGTTCTTC.

The rearrangement links TRBV7-9 to TRBJ2-7; D is uncertain. Germline values: CDR1 SEHNR, CDR2 FQNEAQ (reference sequence). V lost 4 bases and J 0 bases, leaving 4 bases between the germline ends. The CDR3 runs 12 residues. The CDR3 region is CASSYSSYEQYF. CDR3 coding DNA: TGTGCCAGCAGCTATAGCTCCTACGAGCAGTACTTC.

The chain combines TRBV5-6 with TRBJ1-5, with 7 nucleotides matching TRBD1. V trimming: 2 bases; J trimming: 2 bases; junction bases outside the gene matches: 4. This CDR3 comprises 15 residues. Germline values: CDR1 SGHDT, CDR2 YYEEEE. The CDR3 DNA sequence: TGTGCCAGCAGCTTTTGGGACAGACGCAATCAGCCCCAGCATTTT. As protein: CASSFWDRRNQPQHF.

Regarding this clone: Mismatch with germline at one junction end may stem from a read error. V is TRBV10-3 and J is TRBJ2-5, with unresolved D. The CDR3 loop spans 15 amino acids. Germline V gene lookup returns CDR1 ENHRY and CDR2 SYGVKD. CDR3 nucleotide sequence: TGTGCCATCAGTGAGTCGACCAGGCGACAAGGGACCCAGTACTTC. Its protein product is CAISESTRRQGTQYF.